Below, 3 T cell receptor beta chains from the same sample are listed, as sequenced in a study of shared clonotypes between healthy human individuals. Method: immunoSEQ multiplex PCR; TCRdb's copy keeps in-frame clones and lacks some. Of roughly 2.6 million clones listed, approximately 94% are singletons. Sequenced sample: naive CD4+ T cells sorted from blood. Stated subset: CD45RA+ positively selected. Source of these receptors: a man younger than 35 in good health.

The chain links TRBV6-6 to TRBJ1-1, with no clear D. This CDR3 spans 15 amino acids. The germline gives CDR1 MNHNY, CDR2 SVGAGI (reference sequence). Trimming removed 5 bases at V and 7 bases at J, with 20 bases between. The CDR3 protein is CASSNPSSAYGEAFF. CDR3 bases: TGTGCCAGCAGTAACCCCTCGTCGGCCTATGGTGAAGCTTTCTTT.

This clone was detected only once. The chain carries TRBV18 and TRBJ2-7; TRBD1 agrees at 7 bases. With V trimmed by 3 bases and J by 6 bases, 8 bases remained unmatched. Looked up from germline, CDR1 is KGHSH and CDR2 is LQKENI. The CDR3 has 14 residues. CDR3 sequence (DNA): TGTGCCAGCTCACCCCTTCCCACAGGGGCCGAGCAGTACTTC. Translating it yields CASSPLPTGAEQYF. Using reference TRBV18 and TRBJ2-7 for the parts outside the CDR3, the full variable domain is NAGVMQNPRHLVRRRGQEARLRCSPMKGHSHVYWYRQLPEEGLKFMVYLQKENIIDESGMPKERFSAEFPKEGPSILRIQQVVRGDSAAYFCASSPLPTGAEQYFGPGTRLTVT.

The V and J genes are TRBV5-1 and TRBJ1-5; the D is unclear. This CDR3 region has 15 residues. Germline V gene lookup returns CDR1 SGHRS and CDR2 YFSETQ. V lost 0 bases and J 3 bases, leaving 10 bases between the germline ends. CDR3: CASSLAPTHNQPQHF. The CDR3 DNA follows: TGCGCCAGCAGCTTGGCTCCAACTCACAATCAGCCCCAGCATTTT.